Following are 2 T cell receptor beta chains from one sample sequenced in a study of T cells in Graves' hyperthyroidism and ophthalmopathy. RNA transcripts provided the source from which TCR beta CDR3 regions were amplified. The TCR CDR3 was amplified in a first-round RT-PCR using the HTBI primer set. A single record per CDR3 protein comes from TCRdb applying MiXCR to the multiplex PCR reads. The table records some 350,000 distinct CDR3 sequences, around 13% of them present only once. Specimen: blood. Source of these receptors: a woman aged 40 to 50 with Graves' ophthalmopathy.

This clonotype was recorded many times. CDR3 sequence reads: CASRVSGRRYNEQFF. Here the CDR3 DNA reads TGTGCCAGCAGAGTTAGCGGGAGGAGGTACAATGAGCAGTTCTTC. The chain combines TRBV28 with TRBJ2-1; 10 bases are a match to TRBD2. V gave up 6 bases and J gave up 4 bases; unmatched junction bases: 6. The germline V gene encodes CDR1 MDHEN and CDR2 SYDVKM. CDR3 length: 15 amino acids.

The chain joins TRBV11-3 to TRBJ2-7; D is undetermined. Trimming cost V 5 bases and J 0 bases, with 11 bases left between them. The length of the CDR3 is 14 residues. Germline CDR1 and CDR2: SGHNT and YENEEA. The CDR3: CASSPGPSSYEQYF. The CDR3 region has the DNA TGTGCCAGCAGCCCTGGACCGAGCTCCTACGAGCAGTACTTC. Using reference TRBV11-3 and TRBJ2-7 for the parts outside the CDR3, the full variable domain is EAGVVQSPRYKIIEKKQPVAFWCNPISGHNTLYWYLQNLGQGPELLIRYENEEAVDDSQLPKDRFSAERLKGVDSTLKIQPAELGDSAVYLCASSPGPSSYEQYFGPGTRLTVT.